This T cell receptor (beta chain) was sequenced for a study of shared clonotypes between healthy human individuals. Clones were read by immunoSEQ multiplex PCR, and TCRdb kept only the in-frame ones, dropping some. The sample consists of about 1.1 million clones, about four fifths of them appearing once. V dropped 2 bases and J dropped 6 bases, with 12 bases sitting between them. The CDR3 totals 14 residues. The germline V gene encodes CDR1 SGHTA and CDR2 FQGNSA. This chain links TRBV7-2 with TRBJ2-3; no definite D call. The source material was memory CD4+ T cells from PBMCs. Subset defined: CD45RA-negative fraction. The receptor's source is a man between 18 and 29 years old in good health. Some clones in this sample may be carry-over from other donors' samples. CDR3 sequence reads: CASSLFPSGDTQYF. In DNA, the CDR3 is TGTGCCAGCAGCTTATTCCCTAGTGGCGATACGCAGTATTTT.